The clone carrying this TCR beta chain has ten or more counts. The antigen is unknown. Researchers took RNA transcripts and amplified TCR beta CDR3 regions from them. The first-round RT-PCR employed HTBI primers together with the Qiagen OneStep RT-PCR kit. A multiplex PCR was then performed as the second round. TCRdb processed the multiplex PCR reads anew with MiXCR; each CDR3 protein has one entry. The sample carries around 470,000 distinct CDR3 sequences, over 13% recorded once. The data were taken from a study of Graves' ophthalmopathy and Graves' hyperthyroidism. Notes on the study in general: Blood also contained most of the expanded thyroid clonotypes above 0.001 frequency. In predicting ophthalmopathy progression, the model reached 70.59% sensitivity and roughly 74% specificity.

V lost 7 bases and J lost 0; bases outside the gene matches: 11. The CDR3 loop spans 15 amino acids. Germline V gene data show CDR1 as SQVTM and CDR2 as ANQGSEA. Clinical symptoms, serum thyroxine, TRAb, thyroid ultrasound and orbital computed tomography formed the basis of diagnosis. Sequenced input: blood. This TCR derives from a woman aged 25 to 39 with Graves' ophthalmopathy. The V call is TRBV29-1, the J call TRBJ1-1; TRBD1 matches 7 bases. CDR3 protein: CSARTGALMNTEAFF. The CDR3 nucleotides are TGCAGCGCAAGGACAGGCGCCCTAATGAACACTGAAGCTTTCTTT.